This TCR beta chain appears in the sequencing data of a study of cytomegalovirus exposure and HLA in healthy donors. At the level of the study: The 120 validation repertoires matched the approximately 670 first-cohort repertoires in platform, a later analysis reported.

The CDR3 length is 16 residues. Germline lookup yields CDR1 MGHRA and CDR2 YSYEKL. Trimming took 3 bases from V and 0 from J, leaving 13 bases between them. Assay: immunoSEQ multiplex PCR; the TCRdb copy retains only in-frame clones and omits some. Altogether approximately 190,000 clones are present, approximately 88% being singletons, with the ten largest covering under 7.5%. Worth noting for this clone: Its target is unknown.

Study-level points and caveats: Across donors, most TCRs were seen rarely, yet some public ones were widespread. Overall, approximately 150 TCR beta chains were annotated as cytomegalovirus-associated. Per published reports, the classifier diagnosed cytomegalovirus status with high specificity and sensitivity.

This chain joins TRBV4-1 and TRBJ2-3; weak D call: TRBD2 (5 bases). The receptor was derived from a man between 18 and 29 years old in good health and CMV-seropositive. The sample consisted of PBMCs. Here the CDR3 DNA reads TGCGCCAGCAGCCACCCGCCGGGGTGGAGCACAGATACGCAGTATTTT. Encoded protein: CASSHPPGWSTDTQYF.